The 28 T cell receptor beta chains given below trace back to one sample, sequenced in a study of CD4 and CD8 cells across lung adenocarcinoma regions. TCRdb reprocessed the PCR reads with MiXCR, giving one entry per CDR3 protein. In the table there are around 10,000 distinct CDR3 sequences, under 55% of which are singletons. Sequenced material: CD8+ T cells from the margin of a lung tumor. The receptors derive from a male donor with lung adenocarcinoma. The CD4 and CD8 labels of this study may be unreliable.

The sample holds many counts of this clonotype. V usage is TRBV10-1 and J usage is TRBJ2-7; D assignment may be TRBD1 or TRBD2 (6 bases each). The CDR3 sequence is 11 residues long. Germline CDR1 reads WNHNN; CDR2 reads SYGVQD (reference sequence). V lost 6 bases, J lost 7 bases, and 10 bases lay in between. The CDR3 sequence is CASREGGEQYF. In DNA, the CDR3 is TGCGCCAGCAGGGAGGGGGGTGAGCAGTACTTC.

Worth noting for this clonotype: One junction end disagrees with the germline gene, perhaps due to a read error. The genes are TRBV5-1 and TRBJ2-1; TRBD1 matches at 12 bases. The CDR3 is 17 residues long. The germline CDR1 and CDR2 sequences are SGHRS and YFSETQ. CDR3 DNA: TGCGCCAGCAGCCCCGGGGGGACAGGGGGCTCCAACAATGAGCAGTTCTTC. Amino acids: CASSPGGTGGSNNEQFF.

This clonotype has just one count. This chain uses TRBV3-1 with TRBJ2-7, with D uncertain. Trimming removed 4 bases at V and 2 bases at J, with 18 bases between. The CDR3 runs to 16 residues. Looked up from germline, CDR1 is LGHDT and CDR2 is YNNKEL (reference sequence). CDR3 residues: CASSPAPTNSTYEQYF. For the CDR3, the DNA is TGTGCCAGCAGCCCGGCTCCCACGAACTCCACCTACGAGCAGTACTTC.

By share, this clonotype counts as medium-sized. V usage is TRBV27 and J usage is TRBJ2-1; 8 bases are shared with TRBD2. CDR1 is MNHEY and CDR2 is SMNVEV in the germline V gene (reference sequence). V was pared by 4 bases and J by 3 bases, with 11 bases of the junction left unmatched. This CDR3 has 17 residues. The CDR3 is CASSSQLSGIGYNEQFF. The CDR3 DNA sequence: TGTGCCAGCAGTTCTCAACTTAGCGGGATCGGCTACAATGAGCAGTTCTTC.

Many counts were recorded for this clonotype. CDR3 nucleotides: TGTGCCAGCAGTCTAGGACGGTTCCGCTACGAGCAGTACTTC. Its translation: CASSLGRFRYEQYF. The rearrangement links TRBV6-1 to TRBJ2-7; no firm D call. The CDR3 covers 14 residues. The V and J ends lost 5 bases and 3 bases respectively, with 14 bases between them. The V gene's germline CDR1 is MNHNS and CDR2 SASEGT.

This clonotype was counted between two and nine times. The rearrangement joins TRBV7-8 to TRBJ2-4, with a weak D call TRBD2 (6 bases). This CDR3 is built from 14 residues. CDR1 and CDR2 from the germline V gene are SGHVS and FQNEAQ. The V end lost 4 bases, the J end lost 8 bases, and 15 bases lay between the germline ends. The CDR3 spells CASSYRLESDIQYF. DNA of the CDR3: TGTGCCAGCAGCTATCGACTAGAGTCAGACATTCAGTACTTC.

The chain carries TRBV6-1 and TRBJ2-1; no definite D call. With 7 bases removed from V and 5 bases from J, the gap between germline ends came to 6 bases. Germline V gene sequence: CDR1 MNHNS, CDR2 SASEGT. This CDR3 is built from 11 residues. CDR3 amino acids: CASTADNEQFF. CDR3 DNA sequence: TGTGCCAGCACCGCAGACAATGAGCAGTTCTTC.

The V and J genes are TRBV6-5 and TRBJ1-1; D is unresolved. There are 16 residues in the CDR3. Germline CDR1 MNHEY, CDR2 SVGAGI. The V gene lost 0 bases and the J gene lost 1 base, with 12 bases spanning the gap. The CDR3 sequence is CASSYSRHLTNTEAFF. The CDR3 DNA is TGTGCCAGCAGTTACTCGAGACATCTTACGAACACTGAAGCTTTCTTT.

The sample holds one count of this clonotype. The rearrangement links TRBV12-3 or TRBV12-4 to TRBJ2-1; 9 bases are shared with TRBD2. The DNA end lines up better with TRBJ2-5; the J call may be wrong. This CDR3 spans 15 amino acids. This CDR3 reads CASRTRGGADETQYF. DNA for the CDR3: TGTGCCAGCAGGACTCGCGGGGGGGCCGACGAGACCCAGTACTTC.

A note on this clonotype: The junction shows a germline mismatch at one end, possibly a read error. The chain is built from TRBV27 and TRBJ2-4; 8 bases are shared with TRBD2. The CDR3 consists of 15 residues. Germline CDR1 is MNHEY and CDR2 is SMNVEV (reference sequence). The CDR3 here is CASVLKAGAKDIQYF. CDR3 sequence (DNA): TGTGCCAGCGTTTTAAAAGCGGGGGCCAAAGACATTCAGTACTTC.

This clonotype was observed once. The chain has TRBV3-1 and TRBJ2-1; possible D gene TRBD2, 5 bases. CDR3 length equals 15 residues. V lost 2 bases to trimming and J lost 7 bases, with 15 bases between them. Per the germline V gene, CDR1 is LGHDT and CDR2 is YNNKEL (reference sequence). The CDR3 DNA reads TGTGCCAGCAGCCAATCTCTCCTAGCCAGAAATGAGCAGTTCTTC. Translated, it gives CASSQSLLARNEQFF.

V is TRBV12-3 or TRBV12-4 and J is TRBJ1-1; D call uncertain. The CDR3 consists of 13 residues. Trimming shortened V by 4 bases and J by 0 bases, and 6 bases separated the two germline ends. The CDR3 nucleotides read TGTGCCAGCAGTTGGGTGGTGAACACTGAAGCTTTCTTT. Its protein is CASSWVVNTEAFF.

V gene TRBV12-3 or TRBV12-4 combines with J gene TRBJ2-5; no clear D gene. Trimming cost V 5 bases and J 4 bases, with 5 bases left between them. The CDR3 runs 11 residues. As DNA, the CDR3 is TGTGCCAGCAGTATAACAGAGACCCAGTACTTC. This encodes CASSITETQYF.

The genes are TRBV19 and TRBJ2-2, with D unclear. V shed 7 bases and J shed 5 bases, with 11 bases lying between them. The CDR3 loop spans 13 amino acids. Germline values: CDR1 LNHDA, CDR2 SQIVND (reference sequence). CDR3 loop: CASTMMVTGELFF. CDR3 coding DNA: TGTGCCAGTACCATGATGGTGACCGGGGAGCTGTTTTTT.

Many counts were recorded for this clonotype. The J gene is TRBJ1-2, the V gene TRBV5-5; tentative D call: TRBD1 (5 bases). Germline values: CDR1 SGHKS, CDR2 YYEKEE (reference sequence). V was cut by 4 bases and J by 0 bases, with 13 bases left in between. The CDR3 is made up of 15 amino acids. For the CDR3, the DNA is TGTGCCAGCAGCCCTACTACAGGAGCTAACTATGGCTACACCTTC. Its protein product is CASSPTTGANYGYTF.

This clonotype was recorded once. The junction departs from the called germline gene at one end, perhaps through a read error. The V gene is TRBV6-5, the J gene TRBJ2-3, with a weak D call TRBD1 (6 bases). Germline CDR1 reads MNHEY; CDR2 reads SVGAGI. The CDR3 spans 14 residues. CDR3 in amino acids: CAGNGGPNKDTQYF. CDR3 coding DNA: TGTGCGGGCAATGGGGGCCCGAACAAAGATACCCAGTACTTT.

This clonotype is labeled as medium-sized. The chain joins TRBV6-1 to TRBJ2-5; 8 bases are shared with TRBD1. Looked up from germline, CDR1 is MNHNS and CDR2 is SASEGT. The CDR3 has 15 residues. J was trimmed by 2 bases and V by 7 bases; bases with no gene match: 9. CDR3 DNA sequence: TGTGCCAGCACGACAGGGGACGCGACACAAGAGACCCAGTACTTC. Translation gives CASTTGDATQETQYF.

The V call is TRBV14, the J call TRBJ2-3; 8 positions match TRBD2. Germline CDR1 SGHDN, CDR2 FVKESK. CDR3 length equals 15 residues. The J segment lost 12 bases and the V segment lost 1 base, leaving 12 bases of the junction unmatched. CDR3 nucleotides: TGTGCCAGCAGCCAAGCGCGGGGGGACCAGGGGACCCAGTATTTT. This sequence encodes CASSQARGDQGTQYF.

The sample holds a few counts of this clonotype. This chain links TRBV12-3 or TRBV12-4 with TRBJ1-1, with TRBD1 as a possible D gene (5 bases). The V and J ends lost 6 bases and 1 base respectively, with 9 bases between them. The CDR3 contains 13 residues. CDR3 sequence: CASSRDGNTEAFF. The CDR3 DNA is TGTGCCAGCAGCCGGGACGGGAACACTGAAGCTTTCTTT.

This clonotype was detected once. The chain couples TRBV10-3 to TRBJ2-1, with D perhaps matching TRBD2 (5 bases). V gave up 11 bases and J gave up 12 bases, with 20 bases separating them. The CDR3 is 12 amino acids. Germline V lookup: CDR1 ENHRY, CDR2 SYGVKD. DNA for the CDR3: TGTGCCCGGGCTCCGGGGAACGATACGCAGTTCTTC. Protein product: CARAPGNDTQFF.

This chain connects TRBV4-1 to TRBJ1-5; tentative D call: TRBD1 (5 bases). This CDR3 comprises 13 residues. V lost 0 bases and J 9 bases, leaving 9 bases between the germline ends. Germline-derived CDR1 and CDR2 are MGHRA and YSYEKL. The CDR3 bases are TGCGCCAGCAGCCAAGATCGAGGGACGCCCCAGCATTTT. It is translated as CASSQDRGTPQHF.

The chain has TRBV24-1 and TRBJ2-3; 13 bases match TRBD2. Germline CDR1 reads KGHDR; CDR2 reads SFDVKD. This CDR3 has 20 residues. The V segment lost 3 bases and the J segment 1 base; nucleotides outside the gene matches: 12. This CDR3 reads CATSDPILAGGAVGTDTQYF. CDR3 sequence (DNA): TGTGCCACCAGTGATCCCATACTAGCGGGAGGGGCGGTGGGCACAGATACGCAGTATTTT.

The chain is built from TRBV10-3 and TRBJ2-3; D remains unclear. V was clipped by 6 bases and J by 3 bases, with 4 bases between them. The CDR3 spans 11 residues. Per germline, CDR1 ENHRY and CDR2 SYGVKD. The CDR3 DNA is TGTGCCATCAGCTGGACAGATACGCAGTATTTT. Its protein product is CAISWTDTQYF.

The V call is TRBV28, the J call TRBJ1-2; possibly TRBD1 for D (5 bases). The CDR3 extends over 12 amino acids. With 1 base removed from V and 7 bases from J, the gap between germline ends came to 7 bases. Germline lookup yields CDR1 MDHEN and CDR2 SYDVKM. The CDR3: CASSLSGTGYTF. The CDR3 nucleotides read TGTGCCAGCAGTTTATCGGGGACTGGCTACACCTTC.

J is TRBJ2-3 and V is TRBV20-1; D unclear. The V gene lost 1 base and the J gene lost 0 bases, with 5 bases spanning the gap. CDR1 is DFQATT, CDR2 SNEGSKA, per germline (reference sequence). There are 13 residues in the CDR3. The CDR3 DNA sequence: TGCAGTGCTAGAGTGGGTAGCACAGATACGCAGTATTTT. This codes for CSARVGSTDTQYF.

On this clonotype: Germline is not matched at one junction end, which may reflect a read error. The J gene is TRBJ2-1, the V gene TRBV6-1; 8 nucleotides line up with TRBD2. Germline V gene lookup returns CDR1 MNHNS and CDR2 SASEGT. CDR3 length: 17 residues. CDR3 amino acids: CASWGPSHAGGGNAQFF. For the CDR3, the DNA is TGTGCCAGCTGGGGGCCCAGCCACGCGGGGGGCGGCAATGCGCAGTTCTTC.

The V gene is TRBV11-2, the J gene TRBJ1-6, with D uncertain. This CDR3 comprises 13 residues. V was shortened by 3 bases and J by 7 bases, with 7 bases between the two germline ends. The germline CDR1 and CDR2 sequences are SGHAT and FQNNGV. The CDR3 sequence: CASSFGPNSPLHF. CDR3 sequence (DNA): TGTGCCAGCAGCTTCGGCCCGAATTCACCCCTCCACTTT.

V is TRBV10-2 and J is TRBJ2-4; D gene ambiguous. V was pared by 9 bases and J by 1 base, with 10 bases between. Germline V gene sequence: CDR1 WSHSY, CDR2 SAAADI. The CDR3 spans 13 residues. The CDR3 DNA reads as TGCGCCAGGGGGATCTGTGCCAAAAACATTCAGTACTTC. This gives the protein CARGICAKNIQYF.